The source of this T cell receptor beta chain is a study of T cell responses to AZD1222 COVID-19 vaccine. About this clone: Its antigen is undetermined.

Study-level points and caveats: Spike-wide coverage was observed for vaccine-associated CD4 TCRs, with dominant responses at 160-218 and 743-854. Without day 14 samples, only post-peak T cell repertoires were studied.

TCRdb's table, derived via immunoSEQ multiplex PCR, lists solely in-frame clones and lacks some. This sample has about 140,000 clones; approximately 86% occur once, and the top ten carry around 3.3%. The CDR3 covers 16 residues. Germline-derived CDR1 and CDR2 are LGHDT and YNNKEL (reference sequence). V was pared by 4 bases and J by 7 bases, with 10 bases of the junction left unmatched. The sequenced sample was peripheral blood, obtained on day 0 of AZD1222 vaccination. This TCR came from an adult in good health. The chain is built from TRBV3-1 (or the pseudogene TRBV3-2) and TRBJ2-1; 10 positions agree with TRBD2. For the CDR3, the DNA is TGTGCCAGCAGCCCCAGGGGGGGACTAGCGAGTAATGAGCAGTTCTTC. Translated, it gives CASSPRGGLASNEQFF.